Following are 32 T cell receptor beta chains from one sample sequenced in a study of OX40 agonist ivuxolimab in advanced cancers. Here immunoSEQ multiplex PCR was the method, and the copy in TCRdb shows in-frame clones only, minus some. The repertoire has about 100,000 clones, approximately 91% of them found once; the top ten carry 0.7% to 0.9%. Sequencing used CD4+ or CD8+ T cells sorted from blood, obtained in a trial of the OX40 agonist ivuxolimab. These receptors came from an adult with an advanced solid tumor such as melanoma, head and neck, liver or kidney cancer.

The chain employs TRBV29-1 and TRBJ2-7; D gene unclear. Trimming shortened V by 5 bases and J by 6 bases, and 23 bases separated the two germline ends. This CDR3 comprises 15 residues. CDR1 and CDR2 (germline): SQVTM, ANQGSEA. The CDR3: CSVFDSLPGYSEQYF. The CDR3 DNA is TGCAGCGTTTTTGATTCACTTCCTGGGTATAGCGAGCAGTACTTC.

The rearrangement uses TRBV6-5 and TRBJ1-1; D is unclear. Germline CDR1 MNHEY, CDR2 SVGAGI. V was cut by 7 bases and J by 7 bases, with 10 bases left in between. CDR3 length equals 11 residues. CDR3 in amino acids: CASKIRNEAFF. CDR3 sequence (DNA): TGTGCCAGCAAAATTAGGAATGAAGCTTTCTTT.

This chain joins TRBV7-2 and TRBJ2-3, with D possibly matching TRBD2 (5 bases). This CDR3 comprises 13 residues. In germline, CDR1 is SGHTA, CDR2 FQGNSA. The V gene lost 4 bases and the J gene lost 3 bases, with 8 bases spanning the gap. This CDR3 reads CASSSPGTDTQYF. The DNA for the CDR3 is TGTGCCAGCAGCTCCCCGGGGACAGATACGCAGTATTTT.

The rearrangement joins TRBV10-2 to TRBJ2-7; 8 bases agree with TRBD2. The CDR3 is 13 residues long. V trimming: 6 bases; J trimming: 4 bases; junction bases outside the gene matches: 5. The germline V gene has CDR1 WSHSY and CDR2 SAAADI. In DNA form, the CDR3 reads TGCGCCAGCAGAACTAGCGGATCTTACGAGCAGTACTTC. It codes for CASRTSGSYEQYF.

The chain joins TRBV4-3 to TRBJ1-1, with D possibly matching TRBD1 (6 bases). Trimming cost V 0 bases and J 5 bases, with 10 bases left between them. The CDR3 is made up of 14 amino acids. The germline V gene has CDR1 LGHNA and CDR2 YSLEER. CDR3 in DNA: TGCGCCAGCAGCCAAGATCCGAGGGGGACTGAAGCTTTCTTT. Its protein is CASSQDPRGTEAFF.

The rearrangement uses TRBV19 and TRBJ2-6; no clear D. The germline V gene encodes CDR1 LNHDA and CDR2 SQIVND (reference sequence). CDR3 length equals 15 residues. Trimming pared 2 bases from V and 0 bases from J, leaving 5 bases between. CDR3 DNA: TGTGCCAGTAGTATATCTCCCTCTGGGGCCAACGTCCTGACTTTC. Its translation: CASSISPSGANVLTF.

The chain is built from TRBV28 and TRBJ2-7; 7 nucleotides match TRBD1. This CDR3 contains 14 residues. Germline V gives CDR1 MDHEN, CDR2 SYDVKM. The V and J ends lost 5 bases and 2 bases, in that order; junction bases with no gene match: 6. As DNA, the CDR3 is TGTGCCAGCAGTACCGGGACAGTACCCTACGAGCAGTACTTC. Translation: CASSTGTVPYEQYF.

DNA for the CDR3: TGCGCCAGCAGTGAGTCCCGGGGACTAGCCTCCAATGAGCAGTTCTTC. Translating gives CASSESRGLASNEQFF. The chain links TRBV10-1 to TRBJ2-1, with 9 nucleotides matching TRBD2. This CDR3 spans 16 amino acids. Germline-derived CDR1 and CDR2 are WNHNN and SYGVQD (reference sequence). The trim removed 0 bases at V and 6 bases at J, leaving 6 bases unmatched.

The J gene is TRBJ2-3, the V gene TRBV7-3; 9 bases are a match to TRBD2. The CDR3 length is 16 residues. Looked up from germline, CDR1 is SGHTA and CDR2 is FQGTGA. V shed 5 bases and J 4 bases; nucleotides not matched to a gene: 10. The chain's CDR3 is CASSEGTSTLSDTQYF. The CDR3 nucleotides read TGTGCCAGCAGCGAAGGGACTAGCACCCTCTCAGATACGCAGTATTTT.

V usage is TRBV11-2 and J usage is TRBJ2-6, with 10 nucleotides matching TRBD2. The CDR3 sequence is 18 residues long. V was pared by 6 bases and J by 2 bases, with 10 bases of the junction left unmatched. Germline V gives CDR1 SGHAT, CDR2 FQNNGV. The CDR3 DNA reads TGTGCCAGCAGTCTTCTAGCGGGAGTCTTGACTGGGGCCAACGTCCTGACTTTC. It codes for CASSLLAGVLTGANVLTF.

The chain couples TRBV19 to TRBJ1-1, with 8 bases that match TRBD1. CDR3 length equals 14 residues. The V gene end was trimmed by 6 bases and the J gene end by 4 bases; junction bases not matched to a gene: 7. Looked up from germline, CDR1 is LNHDA and CDR2 is SQIVND (reference sequence). The CDR3, as DNA: TGTGCCAGTAGCACCCCAGGGGGCGTCACTGAAGCTTTCTTT. Residues: CASSTPGGVTEAFF.

The rearrangement joins TRBV5-1 to TRBJ2-3; weak D call: TRBD2 (5 bases). V was trimmed by 4 bases and J by 4 bases, leaving 13 bases between them. CDR3 length: 14 amino acids. From germline, CDR1 is SGHRS and CDR2 YFSETQ. Here the CDR3 reads CASSPGLGSDTQYF. The CDR3 bases are TGCGCCAGCAGCCCAGGACTGGGGTCAGATACGCAGTATTTT. The variable domain in full, completed from reference TRBV5-1 and TRBJ2-3, reads KAGVTQTPRYLIKTRGQQVTLSCSPISGHRSVSWYQQTPGQGLQFLFEYFSETQRNKGNFPGRFSGRQFSNSRSEMNVSTLELGDSALYLCASSPGLGSDTQYFGPGTRLTVL.

Worth noting for this clone: Other DNA sequences in the sample encode the same CDR3. CDR3 DNA: TGTGCCAGCAGTTTAGAAGGCTATGGCTACACCTTC. Translated: CASSLEGYGYTF. The chain uses TRBV28 and TRBJ1-2; D is unclear. The V gene lost 2 bases and the J gene lost 4 bases, with 5 bases spanning the gap. The germline V gene has CDR1 MDHEN and CDR2 SYDVKM. The CDR3 covers 12 residues.

V and J are TRBV2 and TRBJ2-3, with D perhaps TRBD2 (6 bases). The CDR3 covers 12 residues. CDR1 is SNHLY, CDR2 FYNNEI, per germline. Trimming removed 7 bases at V and 7 bases at J, with 12 bases between. Here the CDR3 reads CASNPGLNTQYF. CDR3 DNA: TGTGCCAGCAACCCGGGACTGAATACGCAGTATTTT.

J is TRBJ1-2 and V is TRBV10-3; D gene unclear. This CDR3 region has 16 residues. Trimming shortened V by 4 bases and J by 5 bases, and 20 bases separated the two germline ends. Germline-derived CDR1 and CDR2 are ENHRY and SYGVKD. The CDR3: CAISGPDLGIGYGYTF. The CDR3 region has the DNA TGTGCCATCAGTGGGCCCGATTTAGGGATCGGGTATGGCTACACCTTC.

This clone showed up just once. The chain uses TRBV29-1 and TRBJ2-5; D is uncertain. Germline loops: CDR1 SQVTM, CDR2 ANQGSEA. The CDR3 sequence is 11 residues long. Trimming removed 4 bases at V and 5 bases at J, with 8 bases between. CDR3 loop: CSVGGKETQYF. In nucleotides, the CDR3 is TGCAGCGTTGGAGGCAAGGAGACCCAGTACTTC.

This clone was observed a single time. V and J are TRBV10-3 and TRBJ1-3; 8 nucleotides line up with TRBD1. V dropped 5 bases and J dropped 2; count of bases not matched to a gene: 8. CDR3 length: 16 residues. Germline CDR1 reads ENHRY; CDR2 reads SYGVKD. The CDR3 loop reads CAISPRTGQPGNTIYF. The CDR3 DNA sequence: TGTGCCATCAGTCCTCGGACAGGGCAACCTGGAAACACCATATATTTT.

The rearrangement links TRBV6-5 to TRBJ2-7; TRBD2 matches 7 bases. CDR1 is MNHEY and CDR2 is SVGAGI in the germline V gene. J was trimmed by 0 bases and V by 2 bases; bases with no gene match: 7. This CDR3 contains 16 residues. The CDR3 nucleotides are TGTGCCAGCAGTTACAAGGCCCCGGGGGGCTCCTACGAGCAGTACTTC. This codes for CASSYKAPGGSYEQYF.

The V and J genes are TRBV10-3 and TRBJ1-2; 7 bases match TRBD1. CDR1 and CDR2 from the germline V gene are ENHRY and SYGVKD. This CDR3 region has 18 residues. J gave up 6 bases and V 4 bases, and 20 bases lay outside the gene matches. Written as DNA, the CDR3 is TGTGCCATCAGTGGAGGCCTTACACGACAGGGAGAATGGGATGGCTACACCTTC. As protein: CAISGGLTRQGEWDGYTF.

This rearrangement joins TRBV19 to TRBJ2-7; TRBD2 aligns across 11 bases. The J segment lost 1 base and the V segment lost 4 bases, leaving 0 bases of the junction unmatched. From germline, CDR1 is LNHDA and CDR2 SQIVND (reference sequence). This CDR3 comprises 14 residues. The CDR3 region is CASSRTSGSYEQYF. The CDR3 nucleotides are TGTGCCAGTAGTAGGACTAGCGGGTCCTACGAGCAGTACTTC.

The V gene is TRBV28, the J gene TRBJ2-7; D remains unclear. The CDR3 consists of 14 residues. Germline CDR1 is MDHEN and CDR2 is SYDVKM. The V end lost 3 bases, the J end lost 5 bases, and 14 bases lay between the germline ends. In DNA, the CDR3 is TGTGCCAGCAGTTTTGGAGCATGGGGTGACGAGCAGTACTTC. This sequence encodes CASSFGAWGDEQYF.

This chain joins TRBV5-4 and TRBJ1-1, with D tentatively TRBD1 (5 bases). Trimming cost V 1 base and J 3 bases, with 10 bases left between them. Germline V lookup: CDR1 SGHNT, CDR2 YYREEE (reference sequence). The CDR3 contains 14 residues. CDR3 in DNA: TGTGCCAGCAGCTTGCGGGGACGGGACACTGAAGCTTTCTTT. Translating it yields CASSLRGRDTEAFF.

This rearrangement joins TRBV7-2 to TRBJ2-7; D possibly matches TRBD1 or TRBD2 (5 bases each). V was cut by 0 bases and J by 0 bases, with 9 bases left in between. The CDR3 has 15 residues. Per germline, CDR1 SGHTA and CDR2 FQGNSA. For the CDR3, the DNA is TGTGCCAGCAGCTTAGCGTTGGGGGTCTCCTACGAGCAGTACTTC. Translated, it gives CASSLALGVSYEQYF.

V is TRBV9 and J is TRBJ1-1, with a tentative D call TRBD1 (5 bases). Between the trimmed V and J ends, which lost 3 bases and 8 bases, there was a span of 17 bases. The CDR3 runs to 14 residues. Germline V gene lookup returns CDR1 SGDLS and CDR2 YYNGEE. The CDR3 loop reads CASSARGKGEEAFF. The CDR3 coding sequence is TGTGCCAGCAGCGCGCGAGGTAAAGGGGAAGAAGCTTTCTTT.

J is TRBJ1-1 and V is TRBV20-1; a weak D match, TRBD1 (6 bases). Trimming removed 7 bases from V and 4 bases from J, with 10 bases in between. CDR1 is DFQATT and CDR2 is SNEGSKA in the germline V gene (reference sequence). This CDR3 comprises 11 residues. CDR3 sequence: CSDARGTEAFF. CDR3 nucleotide sequence: TGCAGTGACGCCAGGGGCACTGAAGCTTTCTTT.

The V and J genes are TRBV7-9 and TRBJ2-5; D ambiguous. Germline-derived CDR1 and CDR2 are SEHNR and FQNEAQ (reference sequence). With 2 bases removed from V and 5 bases from J, the gap between germline ends came to 12 bases. The CDR3 length is 14 residues. The CDR3 DNA sequence: TGTGCCAGCAGCTTATCAGCACCTCAGGAGACCCAGTACTTC. Translating it yields CASSLSAPQETQYF.

The chain combines TRBV4-3 with TRBJ1-2; D is possibly TRBD1 (5 bases). V gave up 0 bases and J gave up 5 bases, with 16 bases separating them. This CDR3 spans 16 amino acids. Germline V gene data show CDR1 as LGHNA and CDR2 as YSLEER. This CDR3 reads CASSQEALTVSYGYTF. The CDR3 coding sequence is TGCGCCAGCAGCCAAGAGGCCCTGACAGTGTCTTATGGCTACACCTTC.

The rearrangement joins TRBV6-1 to TRBJ1-4, with unresolved D. Germline values: CDR1 MNHNS, CDR2 SASEGT. There are 14 residues in the CDR3. Trimming shortened V by 6 bases and J by 4 bases, and 12 bases separated the two germline ends. CDR3 bases: TGTGCCAGCAGCCTGGACGGGTATAATGAAAAACTGTTTTTT. Amino acids: CASSLDGYNEKLFF.

This rearrangement joins TRBV28 to TRBJ1-5; no firm D call. The CDR3 is made up of 17 amino acids. From germline, CDR1 is MDHEN and CDR2 SYDVKM. V was trimmed by 4 bases and J by 0 bases, leaving 16 bases between them. The CDR3 DNA reads as TGTGCCAGCAGTTCCCCCGGTGGACTTTATAGCAATCAGCCCCAGCATTTT. It yields the protein CASSSPGGLYSNQPQHF.

The chain has TRBV7-2 and TRBJ1-2, with D maybe TRBD1 (6 bases). Germline V gene data show CDR1 as SGHTA and CDR2 as FQGNSA. The CDR3 is 12 amino acids. V was pared by 5 bases and J by 4 bases, with 8 bases between. CDR3 DNA sequence: TGTGCCAGCAGCCCGGACAGCTATGGCTACACCTTC. Its protein is CASSPDSYGYTF.

The V and J genes are TRBV6-5 and TRBJ2-5; 8 bases are shared with TRBD1. CDR3 length: 13 amino acids. Germline trimming cut 6 bases from V and 1 base from J; bases unmatched to any gene: 1. In germline, CDR1 is MNHEY, CDR2 SVGAGI. Here the CDR3 reads CASRTGAQETQYF. The CDR3 nucleotides are TGTGCCAGCAGGACAGGGGCCCAAGAGACCCAGTACTTC.

This clone was picked up a small number of times. The chain is built from TRBV7-2 and TRBJ2-7; TRBD2 matches at 8 bases. Germline trimming cut 6 bases from V and 5 bases from J; bases unmatched to any gene: 12. The V gene's germline CDR1 is SGHTA and CDR2 FQGNSA. The CDR3 has 15 amino acids. CDR3 sequence reads: CASRVQSGRENEQYF. The CDR3, as DNA: TGTGCCAGCAGGGTACAGAGCGGGAGAGAAAACGAGCAGTACTTC.